This T cell receptor (beta chain) comes out of a study of metastatic and nonmetastatic thyroid tumors (dated by TCRdb to between 2020 and 2021). Study-wide context: Repertoires from peripheral blood and from tumor or nodule tissue samples of malignant and benign thyroid patients were compared. Findings and caveats that apply to the study as a whole: TCR beta diversity was reported as significantly higher in malignant tumors than in benign nodules, in both blood and tumor samples.

No treatment had been received by any patient before thyroid surgery. Using T-cell receptor beta sequencing, the study looked back at clinical samples from patients collected from about 2011 to 2019. Via the germline V gene, CDR1 is MNHNS and CDR2 SASEGT. V and J are truncated by 6 bases and 0 bases respectively, leaving an intervening sequence of 8 bases. CDR3 length: 13 amino acids, cysteine to phenylalanine. Only the CDR3 DNA stays, 39 bases, in frame from base 1. Library construction relied on PCR. The sequencer listed for this sample is Illumina HiSeq 4000. High-throughput sequencing was used to profile the TCR beta-chain CDR3 region of every patient. In the source study's methods: CDR3 differences across clinicopathological groups were used to build a classifier for discriminating distant-metastatic papillary thyroid cancer patients. To measure repertoire diversity the researchers used the Shannon index, while the Morisita-Horn index served to gauge how similar the tumor and blood repertoires were. TCRdb trimmed public reads at Q25 via fastp, called clones via MiXCR and kept in-frame beta chains. The V and J calls follow TCRdb's processing rather than the paper's. Here the sample has tens of thousands of clones; approximately 30% occur a single time. Together, the top ten hold about 7.2% of the sample.

At least ten counts were recorded for this clone. The target of this receptor is not known. Per-base quality was not reported, and no clone a single base away is much larger than it. Rearrangement joined TRBV6-1 to TRBJ1-2; no D segment can be confidently identified. This TCR came from a female donor with papillary thyroid cancer or a benign thyroid nodule (not recorded which). Some clones in this sample may be carry-over from other donors' samples. Specimen: blood. The CDR3 amino acid sequence is: CASRGSTNYGYTF. In nucleotide form, the sequence is TGTGCCAGCAGAGGGTCCACTAACTATGGCTACACCTTC.